This is a list of T cell receptor beta chains from one sample in a study of blood T cell repertoires in COVID-19. TCRdb's copy holds only in-frame clones and misses some; the assay was immunoSEQ multiplex PCR. The sample has under 450,000 clones; roughly 84% are singletons. The sample consisted of PBMCs or T cells enriched from blood (not recorded which). All receptors come from a woman in her twenties or thirties who had recovered from COVID-19. Both conserved end residues are part of each CDR3. D genes are given only for firm matches. Expanded clones are given a class, and other clones once, few, many or no size at all.

d_call | j_call | v_call | clone_size | cdr3_nt | cdr3_aa
. | TRBJ1-6 | TRBV19 | few | TGTGCCAGTAGTGGATCGGCAGGGATGAATTCACCCCTCCACTTT | CASSGSAGMNSPLHF
. | TRBJ1-1 | TRBV3-1/TRBV3-2 | . | TGTGCCAGCAGCCAATTTAGCCGTGAAGCTTTCTTT | CASSQFSREAFF
. | TRBJ1-6 | TRBV30 | . | TGTGCCTGGAGTGTACAACAGAACAATTCACCCCTCCACTTT | CAWSVQQNNSPLHF
TRBD2 | TRBJ2-1 | TRBV6-5 | . | TGTGCCACCCAGCGGGGGGAGGCCTACAATGAGCAGTTCTTC | CATQRGEAYNEQFF
TRBD1 | TRBJ2-7 | TRBV6-6 | . | TGTGCCAGCAGTTACTGGGACAGGGGAGGCGAGCAGTACTTC | CASSYWDRGGEQYF
TRBD2 | TRBJ2-7 | TRBV7-9 | . | TGTGCCAGCAGCTCGACTAGCGGGTTGGATTACGAGCAGTACTTC | CASSSTSGLDYEQYF
. | TRBJ1-5 | TRBV7-8 | . | TGTGCCAGCAGCTTAGGGTTTAGCTTCGGAGGGATCGGGAGCAATCAGCCCCAGCATTTT | CASSLGFSFGGIGSNQPQHF
TRBD2 | TRBJ2-2 | TRBV2 | . | TGTGCCAGCAGTGATGGACTAGCTTCTGGGGAGCTGTTTTTT | CASSDGLASGELFF
. | TRBJ1-3 | TRBV28 | . | TGTGCCAGCAGTCAACAGGGAAGAAACACCATATATTTT | CASSQQGRNTIYF
TRBD1 | TRBJ2-3 | TRBV7-9 | . | TGTGCCAGCAGCTTGATTACAGGGGGGACGCAGTATTTT | CASSLITGGTQYF
. | TRBJ2-5 | TRBV2 | . | TGTGCCAGCAGTGAAAGGAGACGCCAAGAGACCCAGTACTTC | CASSERRRQETQYF
. | TRBJ1-2 | TRBV7-2 | . | TGTGCCAGCAGCTTATGGGAACGGGGACACTATGGTGGCTACACCTTC | CASSLWERGHYGGYTF
. | TRBJ2-2 | TRBV2 | . | TGTGCCAGCGGTCCCACCTCCAGGGACACCGGGGAGCTGTTTTTT | CASGPTSRDTGELFF
TRBD1 | TRBJ2-2 | TRBV24-1 | . | TGTGCCACTTCGGGACAGGAATTGGTACACACCGGGGAGCTGTTTTTT | CATSGQELVHTGELFF
TRBD1 | TRBJ2-5 | TRBV7-9 | . | TGTGCCAGCAGCTTAGTTGCCAGGGGGCAGGAGACCCAGTACTTC | CASSLVARGQETQYF
TRBD1 | TRBJ1-6 | TRBV5-1 | . | TGCGCCAGCAGCCTAAATGGGGGACAGGGAAACTCACCCCTCCACTTT | CASSLNGGQGNSPLHF
TRBD1 | TRBJ2-1 | TRBV29-1 | few | TGCAGCGTTGACCCCGGGACAGGGAGTTCTGATGAGCAGTTCTTC | CSVDPGTGSSDEQFF
TRBD1 | TRBJ1-2 | TRBV7-8 | . | TGTGCCAGCAGCCAGGGACAGGGATTTAACTATGGCTACACCTTC | CASSQGQGFNYGYTF
. | TRBJ2-1 | TRBV4-1 | . | TGCGCCAGCAGCCAAGGAACTAGTCGGGAGCAGTTCTTC | CASSQGTSREQFF
TRBD2 | TRBJ2-7 | TRBV10-3 | . | TGTGCCAGCATCCCGGGCTCAGGCGGGAGGGGTAACGAGCAGTACTTC | CASIPGSGGRGNEQYF
. | TRBJ1-1 | TRBV30 | . | TGTGCCTGGACCTCCTCAGACAGAGCCACTGAAGCTTTCTTT | CAWTSSDRATEAFF
. | TRBJ1-1 | TRBV7-9 | . | TGTGCCAGCAGCTTAGAAACAGGGCTGGCTGAAGCTTTCTTT | CASSLETGLAEAFF
. | TRBJ1-1 | TRBV4-1 | . | TGCGCCAGCAGCCAATCCCCAAGTACAGGGAGGGAGAGTGAAGCTTTCTTT | CASSQSPSTGRESEAFF
TRBD2 | TRBJ2-1 | TRBV6-5 | . | TGTGCCAGTCGACTAGCGGGGTACAATGAGCAGTTCTTC | CASRLAGYNEQFF
. | TRBJ1-4 | TRBV18 | . | TGTGCCAGCACCCCACGGGCGGGGGCAGGTGAAAAACTGTTTTTT | CASTPRAGAGEKLFF
TRBD1 | TRBJ1-5 | TRBV28 | . | TGTGCCAGCAGCCTTGGACAGGGGGCCAATCAGCCCCAGCATTTT | CASSLGQGANQPQHF
. | TRBJ1-2 | TRBV9 | . | TGTGCCAGCAGCGTAGACTCTAGCTTATATGGCTACACCTTC | CASSVDSSLYGYTF
TRBD2 | TRBJ2-5 | TRBV7-3 | once | TGTGCCAGCAGCACCGGACTAGCGGGGGGGCTTCTGTACTTC | CASSTGLAGGLLYF
. | TRBJ1-1 | TRBV4-1 | . | TGCGCCAGCAGCCAGGAGGTTGGAGGACAGCTGAACACTGAAGCTTTCTTT | CASSQEVGGQLNTEAFF
. | TRBJ2-5 | TRBV27 | . | TGTGCCAGCAGTTGGATGGGGGGTCAAGAGACCCAGTACTTC | CASSWMGGQETQYF
TRBD1 | TRBJ1-1 | TRBV6-5 | . | TGTGCCAGCACCAAAGGACAGGGACACACTGAAGCTTTCTTT | CASTKGQGHTEAFF
. | TRBJ2-5 | TRBV28 | . | TGTGCCAGCAGGGGATTAGTGGGGGGAGAGACCCAGTACTTC | CASRGLVGGETQYF
TRBD2 | TRBJ2-3 | TRBV9 | . | TGTGCCAGCAGCTTGGGACTAGCGGGATCGGCGGATACGCAGTATTTT | CASSLGLAGSADTQYF
TRBD1 | TRBJ1-2 | TRBV5-4 | . | TGTGCCAGCAGCTCCGGACAGGGGTCCGGTTCCTACACCTTC | CASSSGQGSGSYTF
TRBD2 | TRBJ2-7 | TRBV10-2 | . | TGCGCCAGCAGACTAGCGGAAAACTACGAGCAGTACTTC | CASRLAENYEQYF
. | TRBJ2-7 | TRBV11-1 | once | TGTGCCAACAGCCGCAACAGGGCCGGCGAGCAGTACTTC | CANSRNRAGEQYF
. | TRBJ1-5 | TRBV2 | . | TGTGCCAGCAGGGGGGGGGCTGGTCAGCCCCAGCATTTT | CASRGGAGQPQHF
TRBD1 | TRBJ1-2 | TRBV18 | . | TGTGCCAGCTCACCACCGGGACAGGGACTTGGTGGCTACACCTTC | CASSPPGQGLGGYTF
TRBD1 | TRBJ1-2 | TRBV5-6 | . | TGTGCCAGCAGCTCCGGGACAGCTAACTATGGCTACACCTTC | CASSSGTANYGYTF
TRBD1 | TRBJ1-1 | TRBV7-9 | . | TGTGCCAGCAGCTTAGGAAGGACAGGGGTTTCTGAAGCTTTCTTT | CASSLGRTGVSEAFF
. | TRBJ2-3 | TRBV5-8 | once | TGTGCCAGCAGCTTGACAGGGCCAGATACGCAGTATTTT | CASSLTGPDTQYF
TRBD1 | TRBJ1-1 | TRBV2 | . | TGTGCCAGCATTGCTGCAGGGGGCACTGAAGCTTTCTTT | CASIAAGGTEAFF
. | TRBJ2-2 | TRBV1 | . | TGCACCAGCAGCCATTTCCGGGACTGGAACACCGGGGAGCTGTTTTTT | CTSSHFRDWNTGELFF
TRBD2 | TRBJ2-1 | TRBV7-9 | . | TGTGCCAGCAGCCTCCCGGGGGGGAATGAGCAGTTCTTC | CASSLPGGNEQFF
. | TRBJ1-5 | TRBV7-6 | few | TGTGCCAGCAGCTTAAGGCAGGGCAATAATCAGCCCCAGCATTTT | CASSLRQGNNQPQHF
TRBD2 | TRBJ2-7 | TRBV2 | . | TGTGCCAGCAGCCCTTGGCGGGAGAGTATATACGAGCAGTACTTC | CASSPWRESIYEQYF